These T cell receptor beta chains were read from a single sample in a study of blood T cell repertoires in COVID-19. Method: immunoSEQ multiplex PCR; TCRdb's copy keeps in-frame clones and lacks some. The sample has 250,000 or so clones; approximately 88% are singletons. Material for sequencing was PBMCs or T cells enriched from blood (not recorded which). The receptors here all came from a woman between 35 and 50 years old who had been exposed to COVID-19. Each CDR3 is given with its conserved first and last residue. A D gene is named only where the DNA matches it firmly. Only some rows state a clone size, as once, few, many or a class for expanded clones.

D,size,J,V,CDR3,DNA
.,once,TRBJ2-6,TRBV19,CASSMPGIPSGANVLTF,TGTGCCAGTAGTATGCCGGGAATCCCCTCTGGGGCCAACGTCCTGACTTTC
TRBD2,.,TRBJ2-1,TRBV18,CASSPTSGNNEQFF,TGTGCCAGCTCACCGACTAGCGGGAACAATGAGCAGTTCTTC
TRBD2,.,TRBJ2-5,TRBV12-3/TRBV12-4,CASGRVRETQYF,TGTGCCAGCGGGAGGGTTCGGGAGACCCAGTACTTC
.,.,TRBJ1-2,TRBV5-1,CASSLGQLNYGYTF,TGCGCCAGCAGTTTAGGACAGCTAAACTATGGCTACACCTTC
.,.,TRBJ1-1,TRBV30,CAWSKRMNTEAFF,TGTGCCTGGAGTAAGCGGATGAACACTGAAGCTTTCTTT
.,.,TRBJ1-2,TRBV19,CASSRRQDYGYTF,TGTGCCAGTAGTCGGAGACAGGACTATGGCTACACCTTC
.,.,TRBJ1-5,TRBV7-2,CASSLGLEGGDQPQHF,TGTGCCAGCAGCTTGGGCTTGGAGGGGGGGGATCAGCCCCAGCATTTT
.,.,TRBJ2-2,TRBV28,CAIPTANTGELFF,TGTGCCATACCTACCGCGAACACCGGGGAGCTGTTTTTT
TRBD1,.,TRBJ1-4,TRBV5-1,CASSATGDGEKLFF,TGCGCCAGCAGCGCGACAGGGGATGGCGAAAAACTGTTTTTT
.,once,TRBJ2-7,TRBV18,CASSPRQGSFYEQYF,TGTGCCAGCTCACCAAGGCAGGGCTCCTTCTACGAGCAGTACTTC
TRBD2,.,TRBJ2-1,TRBV6-4,CASSPGTSGSNEQFF,TGTGCCAGCAGCCCCGGGACTAGCGGGTCCAATGAGCAGTTCTTC
TRBD1,.,TRBJ1-5,TRBV2,CASSGNRGRGQPQHF,TGTGCCAGCAGTGGAAACAGGGGGCGGGGACAGCCCCAGCATTTT
TRBD2,.,TRBJ2-5,TRBV3-1/TRBV3-2,CASSQGLAGEGDQETQYF,TGTGCCAGCAGCCAAGGACTAGCGGGGGAAGGGGATCAAGAGACCCAGTACTTC
.,few,TRBJ1-2,TRBV5-5,CASSLYGPQLDGYTF,TGTGCCAGCAGCCTGTATGGGCCTCAGCTGGATGGCTACACCTTC
.,.,TRBJ1-2,TRBV12-3/TRBV12-4,CASSTGPPYGYTF,TGTGCCAGCAGCACAGGTCCCCCCTATGGCTACACCTTC
TRBD1,.,TRBJ1-1,TRBV2,CASGGQGTEAFF,TGTGCCAGCGGAGGACAGGGTACTGAAGCTTTCTTT
.,.,TRBJ1-4,TRBV24-1,CATSESTATNEKLFF,TGTGCCACCAGTGAATCGACAGCAACTAATGAAAAACTGTTTTTT
TRBD1,few,TRBJ1-1,TRBV5-1,CASSFRTGNTEAFF,TGCGCCAGCAGCTTCAGGACAGGGAACACTGAAGCTTTCTTT
TRBD1,.,TRBJ1-2,TRBV18,CASSPRRTGADYTF,TGTGCCAGCTCACCGAGAAGGACAGGGGCCGACTACACCTTC
TRBD1,.,TRBJ1-1,TRBV6-5,CASSSTGGEAFF,TGTGCCAGCAGTAGTACAGGGGGGGAAGCTTTCTTT
.,once,TRBJ2-5,TRBV27,CASSFQARDQETQYF,TGTGCCAGCAGTTTTCAGGCCAGGGACCAAGAGACCCAGTACTTC
.,.,TRBJ2-2,TRBV6-5,CASPDINTGELFF,TGTGCCAGCCCCGACATAAACACCGGGGAGCTGTTTTTT
.,few,TRBJ1-4,TRBV12-3/TRBV12-4,CASSLQGGEKLFF,TGTGCCAGCAGTTTACAGGGAGGCGAAAAACTGTTTTTT
.,.,TRBJ2-4,TRBV9,CASGGERAAKNIQYF,TGTGCCAGCGGCGGGGAGAGAGCTGCCAAAAACATTCAGTACTTC
.,.,TRBJ2-5,TRBV7-9,CASSPGMRETQYF,TGTGCCAGCAGCCCAGGGATGCGAGAGACCCAGTACTTC
.,.,TRBJ2-1,TRBV6-5,CASRINNEQFF,TGTGCCAGCCGTATAAACAATGAGCAGTTCTTC
TRBD1,.,TRBJ1-6,TRBV7-2,CASSPRRTGGNSPLHF,TGTGCCAGCAGCCCCCGTAGAACAGGGGGTAATTCACCCCTCCACTTT
.,.,TRBJ2-3,TRBV30,CAWRTAGTTDTQYF,TGTGCCTGGAGAACCGCGGGAACCACAGATACGCAGTATTTT
TRBD1,.,TRBJ1-1,TRBV12-3/TRBV12-4,CASSRTGVGEAFF,TGTGCCAGCAGCCGGACAGGGGTAGGTGAAGCTTTCTTT
TRBD2,.,TRBJ2-7,TRBV4-3,CASSQSGLAGPRSSYEQYF,TGCGCCAGCAGCCAATCGGGACTAGCGGGGCCTCGGAGCTCCTACGAGCAGTACTTC
.,.,TRBJ1-5,TRBV7-2,CASSPGGHDSNQPQHF,TGTGCCAGCAGCCCGGGGGGACACGATAGCAATCAGCCCCAGCATTTT
TRBD1,.,TRBJ1-1,TRBV6-6,CASSLGQGAAEAFF,TGTGCCAGCAGCTTAGGACAGGGGGCGGCTGAAGCTTTCTTT
.,.,TRBJ2-6,TRBV28,CASTTTGANVLTF,TGTGCCAGCACCACTACTGGGGCCAACGTCCTGACTTTC
TRBD1,.,TRBJ2-1,TRBV24-1,CATSDPGQEISDEQFF,TGTGCCACCAGTGACCCGGGACAGGAAATTTCTGATGAGCAGTTCTTC
.,.,TRBJ1-1,TRBV30,CAWSTQENTEAFF,TGTGCCTGGAGTACACAGGAGAACACTGAAGCTTTCTTT
.,.,TRBJ1-1,TRBV29-1,CSVGGSLEAFF,TGCAGCGTTGGAGGCAGTTTAGAAGCTTTCTTT
TRBD1,.,TRBJ2-5,TRBV5-5,CASLRGLQETQYF,TGTGCCAGCTTAAGGGGGCTTCAGGAGACCCAGTACTTC
.,few,TRBJ1-2,TRBV28,CASSSRGYGYTF,TGTGCCAGCAGCTCCAGGGGCTATGGCTACACCTTC
.,.,TRBJ2-1,TRBV4-2,CASSQEGGGEQFF,TGTGCCAGCAGCCAAGAGGGGGGGGGCGAGCAGTTCTTC
TRBD2,.,TRBJ2-3,TRBV2,CASTRGGAADTQYF,TGTGCCAGCACCCGGGGGGGGGCCGCAGATACGCAGTATTTT
.,.,TRBJ1-3,TRBV4-2,CASSQVGLGTPIYF,TGTGCCAGCAGCCAGGTTGGGCTTGGGACACCCATATATTTT
.,.,TRBJ1-4,TRBV5-1,CASSSTGFPLATNEKLFF,TGCGCCAGCAGCTCAACAGGGTTTCCCCTTGCAACTAATGAAAAACTGTTTTTT
.,.,TRBJ1-2,TRBV29-1,CSVFDSRAPNGYTF,TGCAGCGTTTTTGACAGTAGGGCCCCCAATGGCTACACCTTC
.,.,TRBJ2-1,TRBV15,CATSREGSSYNEQFF,TGTGCCACCAGCAGAGAGGGGAGCTCCTACAATGAGCAGTTCTTC
.,.,TRBJ1-1,TRBV5-1,CASSPNWGHTEAFF,TGCGCCAGCAGCCCGAATTGGGGGCACACTGAAGCTTTCTTT
.,.,TRBJ2-7,TRBV28,CASSSDRRVKRAPYEQYF,TGTGCCAGCAGTTCGGACAGGAGGGTGAAAAGGGCTCCCTACGAGCAGTACTTC
.,.,TRBJ1-2,TRBV7-9,CASSLGLTPYGYTF,TGTGCCAGCAGCTTAGGACTGACCCCCTATGGCTACACCTTC
TRBD1,.,TRBJ1-3,TRBV4-1,CASSQPGGSGNTIYF,TGCGCCAGCAGCCAACCAGGGGGGTCTGGAAACACCATATATTTT